In this sample, the clone carrying this T cell receptor beta chain turned up a few times. The V segment lost 0 bases and the J segment 0 bases; nucleotides outside the gene matches: 8. CDR1 is LNHNV and CDR2 is YYDKDF in the germline V gene (reference sequence). This CDR3 spans 19 amino acids. The sample originates from a study of T-cell reconstitution after alpha-beta-depleted transplantation in children. The TCRbeta library incorporated unique molecular identifiers. TCRdb reprocessed the PCR reads via MiXCR and lists one record per CDR3 protein. The table includes roughly 98,000 distinct CDR3 sequences, around 15% detected once.

The V call is TRBV15, the J call TRBJ2-7; 13 positions match TRBD2. The starting material was PBMCs, mostly from graft donor cells, obtained 180 days after TCRalphabeta/CD19-depleted stem cell transplant. The clonotype comes from a male patient between 2 and 10 years old who had a stem cell transplant for acute lymphoblastic leukemia, so the T cells may come from the graft donor. CDR3 loop: CATSREYLTSGGSSYEQYF. CDR3 DNA sequence: TGTGCCACCAGCAGAGAGTATTTGACTAGCGGGGGGAGCTCCTACGAGCAGTACTTC.